Listed below are T cell receptor beta chains from one sample, sequenced in a study of radiotherapy plus CTLA-4 blockade in lung cancer. Produced via immunoSEQ multiplex PCR; TCRdb's table is partial and in-frame only. Here the sample spans 80,000 to 100,000 clones, around 86% being singletons. Sequenced material: peripheral blood, taken from a patient treated with radiotherapy plus ipilimumab. The source of these receptors is a human donor with non-small cell lung cancer who had a partial response to radiotherapy plus ipilimumab. Both conserved end residues are part of each CDR3. The D gene is left open where the match is weak. Only part of the rows carry a size: once, few, many, or a class if the clone is expanded.

CDR3 length	clone size	V gene	D gene	J gene	CDR3 protein	CDR3 DNA
16	-	TRBV6-4	TRBD2	TRBJ2-2	CASSENPGGWTGELFF	TGTGCCAGCAGTGAGAACCCGGGAGGGTGGACCGGGGAGCTGTTTTTT
13	-	TRBV19	-	TRBJ1-5	CASSLGVNQPQHF	TGTGCCAGTAGCTTAGGGGTCAATCAGCCCCAGCATTTT
14	few	TRBV28	TRBD2	TRBJ2-2	CASGLAGAGGELFF	TGTGCCAGTGGACTAGCGGGAGCCGGCGGGGAGCTGTTTTTT
14	-	TRBV9	TRBD1	TRBJ2-7	CASSATGSSYEQYF	TGTGCCAGCAGCGCGACAGGGAGCTCCTACGAGCAGTACTTC
15	-	TRBV4-1	TRBD2	TRBJ2-7	CASSPQGGGSYEQYF	TGCGCCAGCAGCCCCCAGGGCGGGGGCTCCTACGAGCAGTACTTC
16	-	TRBV5-1	TRBD2	TRBJ2-1	CASSLESLAGSNEQFF	TGCGCCAGCAGCTTGGAAAGCCTAGCGGGGTCCAATGAGCAGTTCTTC
16	few	TRBV30	TRBD1	TRBJ2-2	CAWRSRGQKNTGELFF	TGTGCCTGGAGAAGCAGGGGGCAAAAAAACACCGGGGAGCTGTTTTTT
16	-	TRBV5-4	-	TRBJ2-6	CASSLGSDSGANVLTF	TGTGCCAGCAGCTTGGGATCAGACTCTGGGGCCAACGTCCTGACTTTC
12	-	TRBV6-4	-	TRBJ2-7	CASRTCGVEQYF	TGTGCCAGCAGAACATGCGGGGTCGAGCAGTACTTC
16	-	TRBV4-1	TRBD2	TRBJ2-1	CASSQVATSGKYEQFF	TGCGCCAGCAGCCAAGTCGCGACTAGCGGGAAGTATGAGCAGTTCTTC
14	-	TRBV5-4	TRBD1	TRBJ1-1	CASSQGQMNTEAFF	TGTGCCAGCAGCCAGGGACAGATGAACACTGAAGCTTTCTTT
13	few	TRBV7-2	-	TRBJ1-2	CASSSRLIRGYTF	TGTGCCAGCAGCTCACGACTCATACGGGGCTACACCTTC
16	-	TRBV2	-	TRBJ1-1	CASSERGGRGNTEAFF	TGTGCCAGCAGTGAACGGGGTGGCAGGGGGAACACTGAAGCTTTCTTT
14	few	TRBV5-4	TRBD2	TRBJ2-7	CASSPPGAGAEQYF	TGTGCCAGCAGCCCCCCCGGAGCGGGAGCCGAGCAGTACTTC
14	-	TRBV19	-	TRBJ1-1	CASSTVAGHTEAFF	TGTGCCAGTAGCACGGTGGCAGGCCACACTGAAGCTTTCTTT
13	-	TRBV11-1	-	TRBJ2-3	CASSRGGGDTQYF	TGTGCCAGCAGCCGGGGAGGTGGAGATACGCAGTATTTT
14	-	TRBV18	-	TRBJ1-2	CASSPDSPNYGYTF	TGTGCCAGCTCCCCAGACAGCCCCAACTATGGCTACACCTTC
12	-	TRBV28	-	TRBJ2-1	CASSPVGGEQFF	TGTGCCAGCAGTCCCGTAGGGGGTGAGCAGTTCTTC
16	-	TRBV2	TRBD1	TRBJ2-1	CASNPGQGVPYNEQFF	TGTGCCAGCAATCCAGGACAGGGTGTTCCCTACAATGAGCAGTTCTTC
17	once	TRBV5-1	TRBD2	TRBJ2-5	CASSLGQLAGGGETQYF	TGCGCCAGCAGCTTGGGTCAATTAGCGGGAGGAGGAGAGACCCAGTACTTC
15	-	TRBV2	TRBD2	TRBJ2-1	CASLTLAGTNGEQFF	TGTGCCAGCTTAACCCTAGCGGGAACGAACGGTGAGCAGTTCTTC
15	-	TRBV6-6	-	TRBJ2-5	CASSYLTGIQETQYF	TGTGCCAGCAGTTACCTAACAGGGATCCAAGAGACCCAGTACTTC
16	-	TRBV9	-	TRBJ2-2	CASSVVVAANTGELFF	TGTGCCAGCAGCGTAGTGGTAGCCGCGAACACCGGGGAGCTGTTTTTT
14	few	TRBV6-1	TRBD1	TRBJ2-7	CATLRGQGVYEQYF	TGTGCCACCTTAAGGGGACAGGGGGTCTACGAGCAGTACTTC
13	-	TRBV2	-	TRBJ2-1	CASSKEGNNEQFF	TGTGCCAGCAGCAAAGAGGGAAACAATGAGCAGTTCTTC
16	-	TRBV7-9	TRBD2	TRBJ2-3	CASSTTSGRPTDTQYF	TGTGCCAGCAGCACGACTAGCGGGAGGCCCACAGATACGCAGTATTTT
16	-	TRBV28	TRBD1	TRBJ1-1	CASSFQGQGPHTEAFF	TGTGCCAGCAGTTTTCAGGGACAGGGTCCCCACACTGAAGCTTTCTTT
12	-	TRBV5-1	-	TRBJ2-5	CASSLEGETQYF	TGCGCCAGCAGCTTGGAGGGGGAGACCCAGTACTTC
15	-	TRBV7-9	-	TRBJ1-4	CASSFGGAVNEKLFF	TGTGCCAGCAGCTTCGGGGGTGCGGTTAATGAAAAACTGTTTTTT
16	-	TRBV19	-	TRBJ2-1	CASSIDPPTRRNEQFF	TGTGCCAGTAGTATAGATCCCCCGACTAGAAGGAATGAGCAGTTCTTC
13	-	TRBV18	-	TRBJ2-5	CASSFGYQETQYF	TGTGCCAGCTCATTCGGGTACCAAGAGACCCAGTACTTC
14	once	TRBV7-9	-	TRBJ1-2	CASSLITGNYGYTF	TGTGCCAGCAGCTTAATCACGGGAAACTATGGCTACACCTTC
14	-	TRBV2	TRBD1	TRBJ1-3	CASIGRGLGNTIYF	TGTGCCAGCATAGGCAGGGGGCTTGGAAACACCATATATTTT
13	few	TRBV10-1	-	TRBJ2-2	CASKAGFTGELFF	TGCGCCAGCAAGGCAGGGTTCACCGGGGAGCTGTTTTTT
15	-	TRBV7-9	-	TRBJ2-2	CASSFRTQNTGELFF	TGTGCCAGCAGCTTTCGGACTCAGAACACCGGGGAGCTGTTTTTT
12	-	TRBV29-1	-	TRBJ2-3	CSAAGGTDTQYF	TGCAGCGCGGCAGGGGGGACAGATACGCAGTATTTT
14	-	TRBV7-2	-	TRBJ1-5	CASSLSRDNQPQHF	TGTGCCAGCAGCTTAAGCAGGGACAATCAGCCCCAGCATTTT
16	-	TRBV5-5	-	TRBJ1-3	CASSFPGGAQGNTIYF	TGTGCCAGCAGCTTCCCGGGGGGGGCGCAGGGAAACACCATATATTTT
18	-	TRBV5-1	TRBD1	TRBJ2-3	CASSLATSTGGRGDTQYF	TGCGCCAGCAGCTTGGCAACCTCGACAGGGGGCCGGGGAGATACGCAGTATTTT
12	-	TRBV28	TRBD1	TRBJ1-5	CASSLPGQGPHF	TGTGCCAGCAGTTTACCGGGACAGGGGCCGCATTTT
13	-	TRBV27	-	TRBJ2-1	CASSGSSYNEQFF	TGTGCCAGCAGCGGGAGCTCCTACAATGAGCAGTTCTTC
16	-	TRBV28	-	TRBJ1-1	CASSPRPWSSNTEAFF	TGTGCCAGCAGTCCCCGCCCATGGAGTTCTAACACTGAAGCTTTCTTT
17	-	TRBV13	TRBD1	TRBJ2-3	CASSPSSGTVTTDTQYF	TGTGCCAGCAGCCCATCGTCCGGGACAGTGACCACAGATACGCAGTATTTT
15	-	TRBV4-1	-	TRBJ2-1	CASSQEETNYNEQFF	TGCGCCAGCAGCCAAGAAGAGACTAACTACAATGAGCAGTTCTTC
15	few	TRBV7-3	TRBD2	TRBJ2-1	CASSLGLADYNEQFF	TGTGCCAGCAGCTTGGGGCTAGCGGATTACAATGAGCAGTTCTTC
16	-	TRBV7-2	TRBD2	TRBJ2-1	CASSFGGGRTYNEQFF	TGTGCCAGCAGCTTTGGGGGCGGGAGGACCTACAATGAGCAGTTCTTC
11	few	TRBV2	-	TRBJ2-3	CASRRGDTQYF	TGTGCTTCTAGGAGGGGAGATACGCAGTATTTT
15	-	TRBV19	-	TRBJ1-2	CASSSRADTAVLATF	TGTGCCAGTAGCTCTCGGGCGGACACCGCAGTCTTGGCTACCTTC
16	-	TRBV14	TRBD2	TRBJ2-3	CASSQGGLAGAETQYF	TGTGCCAGCAGCCAAGGAGGACTAGCGGGAGCCGAAACGCAGTATTTT
14	-	TRBV6-5	-	TRBJ2-7	CASSYGRTGNEQYF	TGTGCCAGCAGTTACGGACGAACAGGGAACGAGCAGTACTTC
15	-	TRBV5-4	TRBD1	TRBJ2-2	CASRPGTGNTGELFF	TGTGCCAGCAGGCCCGGGACAGGGAACACCGGGGAGCTGTTTTTT
12	-	TRBV5-6	-	TRBJ2-3	CASSHPSGAQYF	TGTGCCAGCAGCCACCCCTCGGGAGCGCAGTATTTT
16	-	TRBV7-2	TRBD2	TRBJ2-5	CASSARLAGKGETQYF	TGTGCCAGCAGCGCGCGACTAGCGGGAAAGGGAGAGACCCAGTACTTC